The next 4 T cell receptor beta chains were all read from a single sample in a study of T cell responses to AZD1222 COVID-19 vaccine. The assay was immunoSEQ multiplex PCR, and TCRdb's table has in-frame clones only and misses some. The sample shows around 160,000 clones, about 91% of them seen only once. The specimen was peripheral blood, collected 28 days after the second AZD1222 dose. The source of these receptors is an adult who received the AZD1222 COVID-19 vaccine.

J is TRBJ1-2 and V is TRBV29-1; 8 bases fit TRBD1. Trimming removed 4 bases from V and 2 bases from J; junction bases left unmatched: 6. In germline, CDR1 is SQVTM, CDR2 ANQGSEA. This CDR3 has 14 residues. This CDR3 is CSVVTGGRNYGYTF. CDR3 sequence (DNA): TGCAGCGTTGTAACAGGGGGTAGGAACTATGGCTACACCTTC.

The V call is TRBV11-3, the J call TRBJ2-1, with 12 bases aligning to TRBD1. The length of the CDR3 is 14 residues. V shed 7 bases and J 9 bases; nucleotides not matched to a gene: 7. Germline assignment: CDR1 SGHNT and CDR2 YENEEA. The CDR3 reads CASNPGTGGGEQFF. CDR3 sequence (DNA): TGTGCCAGCAACCCCGGGACAGGGGGCGGTGAGCAGTTCTTC.

This clone was recorded only once. The chain uses TRBV11-3 and TRBJ2-1, with TRBD2 matching over 9 bases. There are 16 residues in the CDR3. J gave up 8 bases and V 4 bases, and 12 bases lay outside the gene matches. CDR1 is SGHNT, CDR2 YENEEA, per germline. The CDR3 sequence: CASSSDGSGGLDEQFF. CDR3 in DNA: TGTGCCAGCAGCTCCGATGGTAGCGGGGGTCTGGATGAGCAGTTCTTC.

V and J are TRBV5-1 and TRBJ2-3; 8 bases agree with TRBD2. Germline CDR1 and CDR2: SGHRS and YFSETQ. Trimming cost V 0 bases and J 2 bases; bases outside gene matches: 5. CDR3 length: 16 amino acids. As DNA, the CDR3 is TGCGCCAGCAGCTTGGCCCCCGGGGGGGTCACAGATACGCAGTATTTT. This encodes CASSLAPGGVTDTQYF. The variable domain in full, with the rest retrieved from reference TRBV5-1 and TRBJ2-3, is KAGVTQTPRYLIKTRGQQVTLSCSPISGHRSVSWYQQTPGQGLQFLFEYFSETQRNKGNFPGRFSGRQFSNSRSEMNVSTLELGDSALYLCASSLAPGGVTDTQYFGPGTRLTVL.